A single sample gave rise to the 6 T cell receptor beta chains below, sequenced in a study of cytomegalovirus exposure and HLA in healthy donors (TCRdb year 2017). Library preparation employed the immunoSEQ multiplex PCR assay. A mixture of 60 forward primers for TCR Vbeta segments and 13 reverse primers for TCR Jbeta segments was used in the multiplex PCR. TCRdb limited this immuneACCESS table to in-frame rearrangements with V and J called. A share of clones is missing; checked studies link under half to unresolved V genes, and the rest is unexplained. The sample data list 100,000 or so clones, and around 72% of these were observed just once. Over 2% of the sample comes from the top ten. Sequencing used PBMCs. The origin of the receptors is a man in his thirties or forties in good health and CMV-seronegative.

Comment on this clone: Other DNA variants within this sample encode the same CDR3. The chain couples TRBV4-1 to TRBJ2-1, with 9 positions matching TRBD1. The V segment lost 1 base and the J segment 5 bases; nucleotides outside the gene matches: 6. Germline assignment: CDR1 MGHRA and CDR2 YSYEKL. The CDR3 contains 16 residues. The CDR3 DNA sequence: TGCGCCAGCAGCCAAGTCGCGGGACAGGGCCACAATGAGCAGTTCTTC. Translation: CASSQVAGQGHNEQFF.

This chain joins TRBV5-4 and TRBJ2-7; 8 bases fit TRBD2. The CDR3 runs 14 residues. From germline, CDR1 is SGHNT and CDR2 YYREEE (reference sequence). V was clipped by 0 bases and J by 3 bases; unmatched bases: 2. The DNA for the CDR3 is TGTGCCAGCAGCTTGGGGCGGGAGGTCTACGAGCAGTACTTC. Translating gives CASSLGREVYEQYF.

The rearrangement links TRBV7-2 to TRBJ2-2; no definite D call. CDR1 and CDR2 from the germline V gene are SGHTA and FQGNSA. CDR3 length: 14 amino acids. Trimming stripped 6 bases from V and 8 bases from J, with 16 bases between. CDR3 residues: CASRILPSPGELFF. The CDR3 nucleotides read TGTGCCAGCAGGATACTACCCTCCCCAGGGGAGCTGTTTTTT.

The chain couples TRBV9 to TRBJ2-3; no definite D call. This CDR3 has 14 amino acids. CDR1 is SGDLS and CDR2 is YYNGEE in the germline V gene. The germline V and J ends were trimmed by 4 bases and 5 bases, with 14 bases remaining between them. Written as DNA, the CDR3 is TGTGCCAGCAGCTTGCGGCCGAGTGGAGATACGCAGTATTTT. Its translation: CASSLRPSGDTQYF.

This clone was counted once. The chain couples TRBV4-1 to TRBJ2-3, with 10 bases fitting TRBD2. Germline lookup yields CDR1 MGHRA and CDR2 YSYEKL. The CDR3 consists of 14 residues. V shed 5 bases, J shed 5 bases, and the junction held 4 bases outside the gene matches. DNA of the CDR3: TGCGCCAGCAGCTTGAGACTAGCGGGAGATACGCAGTATTTT. Residues: CASSLRLAGDTQYF.

The rearrangement uses TRBV30 and TRBJ2-7; 7 nucleotides line up with TRBD2. Germline trimming cut 0 bases from V and 2 bases from J; bases unmatched to any gene: 1. The germline V gene encodes CDR1 GTSNPN and CDR2 SVGIG (reference sequence). This CDR3 region has 13 residues. CDR3 nucleotides: TGTGCCTGGAGTGTCGGACTAGCCTACGAGCAGTACTTC. Amino acid sequence: CAWSVGLAYEQYF. The variable domain in full, with the rest retrieved from reference TRBV30 and TRBJ2-7, is SQTIHQWPATLVQPVGSPLSLECTVEGTSNPNLYWYRQAAGRGLQLLFYSVGIGQISSEVPQNLSASRPQDRQFILSSKKLLLSDSGFYLCAWSVGLAYEQYFGPGTRLTVT.